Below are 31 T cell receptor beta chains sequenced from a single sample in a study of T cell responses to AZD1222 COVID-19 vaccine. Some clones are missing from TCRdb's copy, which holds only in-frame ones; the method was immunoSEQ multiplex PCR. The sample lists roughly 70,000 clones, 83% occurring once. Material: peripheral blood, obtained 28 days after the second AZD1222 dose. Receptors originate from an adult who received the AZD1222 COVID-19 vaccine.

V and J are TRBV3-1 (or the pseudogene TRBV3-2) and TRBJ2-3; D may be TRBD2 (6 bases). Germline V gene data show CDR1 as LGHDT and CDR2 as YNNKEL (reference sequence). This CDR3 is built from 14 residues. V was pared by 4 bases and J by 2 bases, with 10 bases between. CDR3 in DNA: TGTGCCAGCAGCCTCGGACTATCCACAGATACGCAGTATTTT. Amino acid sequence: CASSLGLSTDTQYF.

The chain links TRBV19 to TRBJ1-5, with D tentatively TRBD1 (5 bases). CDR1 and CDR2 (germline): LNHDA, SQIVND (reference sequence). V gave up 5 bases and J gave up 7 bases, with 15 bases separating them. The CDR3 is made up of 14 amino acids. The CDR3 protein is CASSQGRVNQPQHF. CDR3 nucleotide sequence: TGTGCCAGTAGTCAGGGCAGGGTGAACCAGCCCCAGCATTTT.

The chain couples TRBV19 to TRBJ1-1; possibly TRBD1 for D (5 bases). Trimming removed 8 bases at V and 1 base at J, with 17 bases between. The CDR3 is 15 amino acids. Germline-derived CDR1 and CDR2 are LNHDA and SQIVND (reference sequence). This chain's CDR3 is CASLLGGWENTEAFF. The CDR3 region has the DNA TGTGCCAGTCTTCTGGGGGGGTGGGAGAACACTGAAGCTTTCTTT. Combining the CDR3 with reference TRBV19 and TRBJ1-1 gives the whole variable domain DGGITQSPKYLFRKEGQNVTLSCEQNLNHDAMYWYRQDPGQGLRLIYYSQIVNDFQKGDIAEGYSVSREKKESFPLTVTSAQKNPTAFYLCASLLGGWENTEAFFGQGTRLTVV.

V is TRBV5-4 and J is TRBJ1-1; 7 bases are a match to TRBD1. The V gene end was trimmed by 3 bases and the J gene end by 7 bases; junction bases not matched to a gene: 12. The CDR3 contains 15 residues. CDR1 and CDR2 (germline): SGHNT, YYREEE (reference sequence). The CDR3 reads CASSSAGTAEIEAFF. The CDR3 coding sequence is TGTGCCAGCAGCTCAGCCGGGACAGCGGAGATTGAAGCTTTCTTT.

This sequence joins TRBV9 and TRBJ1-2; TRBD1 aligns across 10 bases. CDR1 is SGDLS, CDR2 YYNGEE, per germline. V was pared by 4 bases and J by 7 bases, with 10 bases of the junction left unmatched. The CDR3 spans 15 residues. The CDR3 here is CASSPWDRGRLGYTF. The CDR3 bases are TGTGCCAGCAGCCCCTGGGACAGGGGACGTCTTGGCTACACCTTC.

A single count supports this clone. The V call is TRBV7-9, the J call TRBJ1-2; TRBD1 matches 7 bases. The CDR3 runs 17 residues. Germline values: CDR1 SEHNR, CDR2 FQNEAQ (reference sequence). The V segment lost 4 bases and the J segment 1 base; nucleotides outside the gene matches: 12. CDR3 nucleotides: TGTGCCAGCAGCTCAGAGTCCAACAGGGGTCTTAACTATGGCTACACCTTC. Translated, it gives CASSSESNRGLNYGYTF.

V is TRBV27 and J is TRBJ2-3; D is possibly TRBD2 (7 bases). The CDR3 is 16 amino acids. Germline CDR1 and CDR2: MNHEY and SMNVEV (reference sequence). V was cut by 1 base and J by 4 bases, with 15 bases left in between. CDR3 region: CASSLWGGHVADTQYF. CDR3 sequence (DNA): TGTGCCAGCAGTTTATGGGGGGGACATGTTGCAGATACGCAGTATTTT.

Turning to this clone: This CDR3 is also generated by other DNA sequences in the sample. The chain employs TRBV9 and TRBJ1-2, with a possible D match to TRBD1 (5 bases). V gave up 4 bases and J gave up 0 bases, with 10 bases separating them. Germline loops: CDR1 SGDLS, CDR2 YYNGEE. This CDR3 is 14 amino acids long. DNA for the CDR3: TGTGCCAGCAGCCTAAGCAGGGCTAACTATGGCTACACCTTC. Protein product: CASSLSRANYGYTF. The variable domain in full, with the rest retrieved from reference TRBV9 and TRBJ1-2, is DSGVTQTPKHLITATGQRVTLRCSPRSGDLSVYWYQQSLDQGLQFLIQYYNGEERAKGNILERFSAQQFPDLHSELNLSSLELGDSALYFCASSLSRANYGYTFGSGTRLTVV.

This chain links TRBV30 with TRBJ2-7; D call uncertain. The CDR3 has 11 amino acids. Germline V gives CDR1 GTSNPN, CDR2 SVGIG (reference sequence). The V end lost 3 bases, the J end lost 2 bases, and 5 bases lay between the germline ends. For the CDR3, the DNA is TGTGCCTGGAGGCGGACCTACGAGCAGTACTTC. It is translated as CAWRRTYEQYF.

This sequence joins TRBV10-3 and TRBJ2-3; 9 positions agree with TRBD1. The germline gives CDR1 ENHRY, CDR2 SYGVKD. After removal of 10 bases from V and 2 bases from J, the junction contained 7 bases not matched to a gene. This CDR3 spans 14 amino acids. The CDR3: CATSTGGYTDTQYF. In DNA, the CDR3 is TGTGCCACCTCGACAGGGGGATACACAGATACGCAGTATTTT.

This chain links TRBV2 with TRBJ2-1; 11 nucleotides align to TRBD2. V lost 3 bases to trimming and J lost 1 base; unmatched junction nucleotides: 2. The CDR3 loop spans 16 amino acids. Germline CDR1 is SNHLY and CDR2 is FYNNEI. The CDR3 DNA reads TGTGCCAGCAGTGAGACTAGCGGGGCGTCCTACAATGAGCAGTTCTTC. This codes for CASSETSGASYNEQFF.

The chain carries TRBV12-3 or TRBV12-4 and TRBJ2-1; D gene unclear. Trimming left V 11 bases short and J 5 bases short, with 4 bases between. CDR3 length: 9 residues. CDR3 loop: CAHDNEQFF. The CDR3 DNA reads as TGTGCCCACGACAATGAGCAGTTCTTC.

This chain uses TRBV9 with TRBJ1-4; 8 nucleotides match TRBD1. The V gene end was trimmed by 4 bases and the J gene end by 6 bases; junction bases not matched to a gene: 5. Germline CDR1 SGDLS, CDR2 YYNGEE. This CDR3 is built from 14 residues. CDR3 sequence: CASSPDRGHEKLFF. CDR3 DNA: TGTGCCAGCAGCCCAGACAGGGGCCATGAAAAACTGTTTTTT.

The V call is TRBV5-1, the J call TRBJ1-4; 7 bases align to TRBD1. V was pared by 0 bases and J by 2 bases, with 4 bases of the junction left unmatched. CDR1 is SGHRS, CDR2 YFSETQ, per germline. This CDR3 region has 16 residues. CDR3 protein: CASSLGSGGTNEKLFF. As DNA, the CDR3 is TGCGCCAGCAGCTTGGGGTCAGGGGGTACTAATGAAAAACTGTTTTTT.

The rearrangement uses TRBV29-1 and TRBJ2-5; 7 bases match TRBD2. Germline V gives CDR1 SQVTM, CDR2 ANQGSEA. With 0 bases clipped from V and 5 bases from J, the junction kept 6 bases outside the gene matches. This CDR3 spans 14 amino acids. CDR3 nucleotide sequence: TGCAGCGTTGAAGATTATCTAGCGGAGGAGACCCAGTACTTC. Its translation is CSVEDYLAEETQYF.

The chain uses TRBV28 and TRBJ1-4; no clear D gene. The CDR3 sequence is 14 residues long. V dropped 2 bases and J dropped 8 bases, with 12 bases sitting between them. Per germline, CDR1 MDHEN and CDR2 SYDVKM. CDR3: CASSLPNSREKLFF. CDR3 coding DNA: TGTGCCAGCAGTTTACCGAACAGTCGAGAAAAACTGTTTTTT.

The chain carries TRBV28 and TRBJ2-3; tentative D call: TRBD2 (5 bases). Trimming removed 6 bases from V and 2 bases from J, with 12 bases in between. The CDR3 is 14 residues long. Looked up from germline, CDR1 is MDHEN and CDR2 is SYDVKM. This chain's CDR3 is CASRGGLPTDTQYF. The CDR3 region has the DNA TGTGCCAGCAGGGGCGGACTGCCCACAGATACGCAGTATTTT. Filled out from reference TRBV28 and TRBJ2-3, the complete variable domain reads DVKVTQSSRYLVKRTGEKVFLECVQDMDHENMFWYRQDPGLGLRLIYFSYDVKMKEKGDIPEGYSVSREKKERFSLILESASTNQTSMYLCASRGGLPTDTQYFGPGTRLTVL.

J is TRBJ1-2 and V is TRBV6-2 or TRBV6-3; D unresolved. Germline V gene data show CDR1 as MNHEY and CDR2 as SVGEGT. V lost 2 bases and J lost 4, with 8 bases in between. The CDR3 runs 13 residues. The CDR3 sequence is CASSYREPYGYTF. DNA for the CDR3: TGTGCCAGCAGTTACCGGGAACCCTATGGCTACACCTTC.

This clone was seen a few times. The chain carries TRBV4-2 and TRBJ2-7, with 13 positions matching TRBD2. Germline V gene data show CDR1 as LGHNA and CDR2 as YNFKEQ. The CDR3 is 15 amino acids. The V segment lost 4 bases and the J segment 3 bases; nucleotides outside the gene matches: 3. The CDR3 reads CASSRGTSGDYEQYF. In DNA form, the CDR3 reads TGTGCCAGCAGCCGGGGGACTAGCGGGGACTACGAGCAGTACTTC.

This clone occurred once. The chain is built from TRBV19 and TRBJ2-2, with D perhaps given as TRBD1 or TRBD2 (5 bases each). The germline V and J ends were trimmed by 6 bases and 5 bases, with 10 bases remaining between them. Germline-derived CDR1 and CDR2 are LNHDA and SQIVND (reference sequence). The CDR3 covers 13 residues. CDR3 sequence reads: CASRTGRTGELFF. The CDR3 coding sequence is TGTGCCAGTAGGACGGGGCGGACCGGGGAGCTGTTTTTT. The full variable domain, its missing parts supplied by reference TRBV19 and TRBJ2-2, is DGGITQSPKYLFRKEGQNVTLSCEQNLNHDAMYWYRQDPGQGLRLIYYSQIVNDFQKGDIAEGYSVSREKKESFPLTVTSAQKNPTAFYLCASRTGRTGELFFGEGSRLTVL.

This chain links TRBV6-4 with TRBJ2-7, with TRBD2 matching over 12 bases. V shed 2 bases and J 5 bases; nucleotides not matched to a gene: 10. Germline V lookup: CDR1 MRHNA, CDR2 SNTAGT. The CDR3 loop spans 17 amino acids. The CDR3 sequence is CASSDPEKRLAGDEQYF. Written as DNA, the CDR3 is TGTGCCAGCAGTGACCCCGAGAAGAGACTAGCGGGGGACGAGCAGTACTTC.

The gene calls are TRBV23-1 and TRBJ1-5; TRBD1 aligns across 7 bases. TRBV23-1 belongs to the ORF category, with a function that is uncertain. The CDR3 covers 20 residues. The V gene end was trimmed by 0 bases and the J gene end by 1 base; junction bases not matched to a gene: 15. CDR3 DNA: TGCGCCAGCAGTCAATCGGTTCTGGCAGGGGGTACACTGAGCAATCAGCCCCAGCATTTT. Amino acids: CASSQSVLAGGTLSNQPQHF.

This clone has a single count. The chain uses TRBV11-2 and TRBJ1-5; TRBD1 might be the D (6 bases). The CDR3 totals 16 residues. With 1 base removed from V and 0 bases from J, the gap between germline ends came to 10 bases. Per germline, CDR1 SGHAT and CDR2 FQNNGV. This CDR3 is CASSLGTVYSNQPQHF. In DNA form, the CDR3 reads TGTGCCAGCAGCTTAGGGACAGTTTATAGCAATCAGCCCCAGCATTTT.

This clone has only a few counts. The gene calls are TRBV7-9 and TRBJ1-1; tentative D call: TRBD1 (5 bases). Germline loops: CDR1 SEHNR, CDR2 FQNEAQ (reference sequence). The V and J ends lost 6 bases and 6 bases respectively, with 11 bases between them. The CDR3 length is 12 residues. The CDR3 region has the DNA TGTGCCAGCAGTCTACGGGGCCCTGAAGCTTTCTTT. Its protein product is CASSLRGPEAFF.

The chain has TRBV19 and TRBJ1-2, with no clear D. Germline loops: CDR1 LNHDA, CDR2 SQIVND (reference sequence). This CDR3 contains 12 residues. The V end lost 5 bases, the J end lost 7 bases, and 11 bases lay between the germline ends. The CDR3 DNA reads TGTGCCAGTAGTCCCCGGACGCTTGGCTACACCTTC. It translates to CASSPRTLGYTF.

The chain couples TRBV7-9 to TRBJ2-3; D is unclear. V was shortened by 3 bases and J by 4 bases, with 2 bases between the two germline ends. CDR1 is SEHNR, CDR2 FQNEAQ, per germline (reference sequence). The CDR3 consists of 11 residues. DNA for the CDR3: TGTGCCAGCAGCTTCGCAGATACGCAGTATTTT. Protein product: CASSFADTQYF.

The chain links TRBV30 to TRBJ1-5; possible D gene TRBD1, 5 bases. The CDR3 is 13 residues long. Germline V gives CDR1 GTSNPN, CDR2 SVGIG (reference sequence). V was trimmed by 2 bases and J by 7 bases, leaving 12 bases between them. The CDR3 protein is CAWSRGPRQPQHF. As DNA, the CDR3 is TGTGCCTGGAGTAGGGGCCCTAGACAGCCCCAGCATTTT.

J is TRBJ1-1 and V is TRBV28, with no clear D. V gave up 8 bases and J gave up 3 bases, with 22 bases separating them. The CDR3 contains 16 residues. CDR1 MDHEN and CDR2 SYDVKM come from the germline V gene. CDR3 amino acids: CASDPRKGLRHTEAFF. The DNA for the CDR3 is TGTGCCAGCGACCCCCGAAAGGGCCTTCGACACACTGAAGCTTTCTTT.

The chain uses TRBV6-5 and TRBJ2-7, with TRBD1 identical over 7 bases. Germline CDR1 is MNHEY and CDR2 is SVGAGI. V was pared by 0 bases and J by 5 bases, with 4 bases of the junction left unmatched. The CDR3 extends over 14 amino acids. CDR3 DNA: TGTGCCAGCAGTTACTCCCGGGACAGACACGAGCAGTACTTC. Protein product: CASSYSRDRHEQYF.

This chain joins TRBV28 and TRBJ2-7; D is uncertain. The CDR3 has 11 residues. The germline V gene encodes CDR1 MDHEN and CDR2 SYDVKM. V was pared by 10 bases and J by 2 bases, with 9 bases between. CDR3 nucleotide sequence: TGTGCCACTTGGGATCCCTACGAGCAGTACTTC. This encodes CATWDPYEQYF.

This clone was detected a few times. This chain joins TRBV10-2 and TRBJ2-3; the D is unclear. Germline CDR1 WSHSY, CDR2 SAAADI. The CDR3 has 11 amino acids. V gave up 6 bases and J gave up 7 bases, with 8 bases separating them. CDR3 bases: TGCGCCAGCAGCCTGACTTATACGCAGTATTTT. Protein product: CASSLTYTQYF.